The entry below describes one TCR beta chain. Its antigen is not identified. This sample was included in a study of T cell responses to AZD1222 COVID-19 vaccine. The study's findings and limits: Donors were chiefly white British, with a greater number of females, and clonal diversity was perhaps underestimated. Spike was spanned by vaccine-associated CD4 TCRs, with dominance at 160-218 and 743-854.

The CDR3 is 12 amino acids. Trimming took 2 bases from V and 2 from J, leaving 6 bases between them. CDR1 SQVTM and CDR2 ANQGSEA come from the germline V gene. Some clones are missing from TCRdb's copy, which holds only in-frame ones; the method was immunoSEQ multiplex PCR. Among about 140,000 clones listed, around 88% were seen once. The input for sequencing was peripheral blood, taken on day 0 of AZD1222 vaccination. The TCR comes from an adult in good health. The chain recombines TRBV29-1 with TRBJ1-2; D remains unclear. The CDR3 DNA reads as TGCAGCGTTGAATATCAGAACTATGGCTACACCTTC. Protein product: CSVEYQNYGYTF.